The 2 T cell receptor beta chains listed next were all sequenced from one sample in a study of blood T cell repertoires in COVID-19 (dated by TCRdb to the early 2020s). The library was prepared using the immunoSEQ multiplex PCR assay. As stored in TCRdb, this immuneACCESS dataset retains in-frame rearrangements with V and J assigned. A fraction of the clones does not appear; measured against another copy, unresolved V genes explain less than half of the discrepancy, and the remainder lacks a known reason. The table for this sample lists fewer than 350,000 clones; approximately 88% of them were counted only once. The ten largest clones represent 1.5% to 2% of the sample. The sequenced sample was PBMCs or T cells enriched from blood (not recorded which). The receptors come from a woman in her 40s who had recovered from COVID-19.

The chain carries TRBV6-5 and TRBJ2-3; no firm D call. The CDR3 contains 16 residues. V lost 2 bases, J lost 2 bases, and 14 bases lay in between. CDR1 is MNHEY, CDR2 SVGAGI, per germline. The CDR3 DNA reads TGTGCCAGCAGTTACCGCGGCAGCCGTGCCACAGATACGCAGTATTTT. It specifies CASSYRGSRATDTQYF.

This clone was detected once. The chain couples TRBV4-2 to TRBJ1-1; possible D gene TRBD1, 6 bases. The germline V gene has CDR1 LGHNA and CDR2 YNFKEQ. Trimming took 1 base from V and 4 from J, leaving 16 bases between them. The CDR3 totals 16 residues. The CDR3 reads CASSQVSQGMSTEAFF. CDR3 DNA: TGTGCCAGCAGCCAAGTTAGTCAGGGGATGAGCACTGAAGCTTTCTTT.